A selection of T cell receptor beta chains follows, all from one sample in a study of shared clonotypes between healthy human individuals. Method: immunoSEQ multiplex PCR; TCRdb's copy keeps in-frame clones and lacks some. The sample lists 1.5 million to 2.5 million clones, just under 95% occurring once. The sequenced sample was naive CD8+ T cells sorted from blood. The receptors derive from a young man in good health. The CDR3 runs from the conserved cysteine through the conserved F or W. D genes are given only for firm matches. Size is stated for part of the rows, as once, few or many counts, or as a class when the clone is expanded.

CDR3aa | CDR3nt | abundance | j_gene | v_gene | d_gene
CASSEVSEGVGETQYF | TGTGCCAGCAGTGAAGTCTCGGAGGGCGTGGGTGAGACCCAGTACTTC | NA | TRBJ2-5 | TRBV6-1 | NA
CASSIQGEQPQHF | TGTGCCAGTAGTATCCAGGGAGAGCAGCCCCAGCATTTT | NA | TRBJ1-5 | TRBV19 | NA
CASSLGTGGKGYTF | TGCGCCAGCAGCCTTGGGACAGGGGGCAAAGGCTACACCTTC | NA | TRBJ1-2 | TRBV4-1 | TRBD1
CASSRMGGRETQYF | TGCGCCAGCAGCCGCATGGGGGGCAGGGAGACCCAGTACTTC | NA | TRBJ2-5 | TRBV5-1 | NA
CANRGANYGYTF | TGTGCCAACAGGGGTGCTAACTATGGCTACACCTTC | NA | TRBJ1-2 | TRBV6-1 | TRBD1
CASSLGEGIHGYTF | TGTGCCAGCAGCCTAGGGGAGGGAATTCATGGCTACACCTTC | NA | TRBJ1-2 | TRBV9 | NA
CASSQRIPAYEQYF | TGCGCCAGCAGCCAACGGATACCCGCCTACGAGCAGTACTTC | NA | TRBJ2-7 | TRBV4-1 | NA
CSVELWRTGRGNIQYF | TGCAGCGTTGAACTTTGGCGGACAGGGAGGGGGAACATTCAGTACTTC | NA | TRBJ2-4 | TRBV29-1 | NA
CSVESAGTGTYEQYF | TGCAGCGTTGAATCCGCCGGGACAGGGACATACGAGCAGTACTTC | NA | TRBJ2-7 | TRBV29-1 | TRBD1
CASSQVGDEQFF | TGCGCCAGCAGCCAAGTGGGCGATGAGCAGTTCTTC | NA | TRBJ2-1 | TRBV4-1 | NA
CASSLVSAVGTEAFF | TGTGCCAGCAGCTTAGTCTCGGCTGTAGGAACTGAAGCTTTCTTT | NA | TRBJ1-1 | TRBV11-2 | NA
CAISEGQVEQFF | TGTGCCATCAGTGAGGGGCAAGTTGAGCAGTTCTTC | NA | TRBJ2-1 | TRBV10-3 | NA
CASSGPGSGRYNEQFF | TGTGCCAGCAGCGGCCCGGGCAGCGGGAGATACAATGAGCAGTTCTTC | NA | TRBJ2-1 | TRBV9 | TRBD2
CASSQELGNYGYTF | TGTGCCAGCAGCCAAGAACTTGGCAACTATGGCTACACCTTC | NA | TRBJ1-2 | TRBV14 | NA
CASSIAWAGHGYTF | TGTGCCAGTAGTATAGCGTGGGCAGGGCACGGCTACACCTTC | NA | TRBJ1-2 | TRBV19 | NA
CASSYSGQGAPGYTF | TGTGCCAGCAGTTACTCGGGACAGGGGGCGCCTGGCTACACCTTC | NA | TRBJ1-2 | TRBV6-5 | TRBD1
CSVEFLGSMNTEAFF | TGCAGCGTTGAATTTCTAGGGAGCATGAACACTGAAGCTTTCTTT | few | TRBJ1-1 | TRBV29-1 | NA
CASSLGHRYEQYF | TGTGCCAGCAGCTTGGGACACCGCTACGAGCAGTACTTC | NA | TRBJ2-7 | TRBV5-8 | NA
CASSWGQGPYEQYF | TGTGCCAGCAGTTGGGGACAGGGCCCCTACGAGCAGTACTTC | NA | TRBJ2-7 | TRBV27 | TRBD1
CAWTLGTVSGNTIYF | TGTGCCTGGACCTTAGGGACAGTCTCTGGAAACACCATATATTTT | NA | TRBJ1-3 | TRBV30 | TRBD1
CASSYSAGVTGELFF | TGTGCCAGCAGTTACTCGGCAGGGGTCACCGGGGAGCTGTTTTTT | NA | TRBJ2-2 | TRBV6-6 | NA
CASSDGTSYNEQFF | TGTGCCAGCAGCGACGGGACTAGCTACAATGAGCAGTTCTTC | NA | TRBJ2-1 | TRBV9 | TRBD2
CASSELTGTGVTEAFF | TGTGCCAGCAGCGAGCTAACCGGGACAGGGGTTACTGAAGCTTTCTTT | NA | TRBJ1-1 | TRBV9 | TRBD1
CASSLVGGGTEAFF | TGTGCCAGCAGCTTAGTAGGGGGCGGGACTGAAGCTTTCTTT | NA | TRBJ1-1 | TRBV7-8 | TRBD1
CASSLGEQFF | TGTGCCAGCAGCTTGGGTGAGCAGTTCTTC | once | TRBJ2-1 | TRBV5-4 | NA
CASSEELAGVDTQYF | TGCGCCAGCAGTGAGGAACTAGCGGGAGTGGATACGCAGTATTTT | once | TRBJ2-3 | TRBV10-1 | TRBD2
CASSEWGRLDEKLFF | TGTGCCAGCAGTGAATGGGGACGGTTAGATGAAAAACTGTTTTTT | NA | TRBJ1-4 | TRBV25-1 | NA
CASSLELAGGSYNEQFF | TGTGCCAGCAGCTTGGAGCTAGCGGGAGGGTCCTACAATGAGCAGTTCTTC | NA | TRBJ2-1 | TRBV5-4 | TRBD2
CASSYEGARAFF | TGTGCCAGCAGTTACGAGGGGGCCCGAGCTTTCTTT | once | TRBJ1-1 | TRBV6-6 | TRBD1
CASSEGGTRNTEAFF | TGCGCCAGCAGTGAGGGGGGGACACGGAACACTGAAGCTTTCTTT | NA | TRBJ1-1 | TRBV10-1 | NA
CASSSPGQGNYGYTF | TGTGCCAGCAGCTCTCCGGGACAGGGAAACTATGGCTACACCTTC | NA | TRBJ1-2 | TRBV7-9 | TRBD1
CAISESQGQGYTF | TGTGCCATCAGTGAGTCCCAGGGACAAGGCTACACCTTC | NA | TRBJ1-2 | TRBV10-3 | NA
CSAVAYEQYF | TGCAGCGCCGTCGCCTACGAGCAGTACTTC | NA | TRBJ2-7 | TRBV29-1 | NA
CAISPGQNTEAFF | TGTGCCATCAGCCCGGGACAAAACACTGAAGCTTTCTTT | NA | TRBJ1-1 | TRBV10-3 | NA
CASSQDPRARIYF | TGCGCCAGCAGCCAAGATCCCAGGGCGAGGATATATTTT | NA | TRBJ1-3 | TRBV4-3 | NA